One T cell receptor beta chain is described in this entry. Its target is not known. At the DNA level, this CDR3 is encoded by other sequences in the same sample as well. This sample was taken from a study of shared clonotypes between healthy human individuals. Original processing methods: ImmunoSEQ output lacked quality scores and full-length reads, limiting matched filtering. TCRdb's table, derived via immunoSEQ multiplex PCR, lists solely in-frame clones and lacks some. The DNA was the basis for D and trimming; V, J and clone size are from that table. The sample has approximately 2,200,000 clones; more than 85% are singletons. Study-wide results and caveats: Naive CD4 clonotypes overlapped across several donors at roughly 4.5%. Richness estimates generally favored naive over memory subsets.

Naive-designated CD8 cells lacked CD45RO, were positively enriched for CCR7, and omitted terminally differentiated effector memory CD45RA+ cells. V was cut by 0 bases and J by 0 bases, with 6 bases left in between. The CDR3 runs 15 residues. CDR1 and CDR2 (germline): SEHNR, FQNEAQ (reference sequence). The receptor's source is a man younger than 30 in good health. Some clones in this sample may be carry-over from other donors' samples. Sequences were obtained from naive CD8+ T cells from PBMCs. The chain links TRBV7-9 to TRBJ2-1, with a tentative D call TRBD2 (5 bases). CDR3 coding DNA: TGTGCCAGCAGCTTAGCGGGGAGCTCCTACAATGAGCAGTTCTTC. It codes for CASSLAGSSYNEQFF.